This record covers a single T cell receptor (beta chain). Its antigen remains unidentified. Bulk TCR libraries were made with methods that had been previously described and with listed TCR primers. TCRdb fed the PCR reads into MiXCR, producing one record per CDR3 protein. The data contain approximately 550,000 distinct CDR3 sequences, about 25% of them singletons. The source of the sample is a study of molecular identifiers for immune sequencing clone quantification. Sorted inputs of roughly 17,000 to 1,100,000 cells, with 10%, 30% or 50% RNA, yielded naive CD8 libraries. Based on a CD8+CD4-CCR7+CD45RA+ profile, naive CD8 T cells were sorted. Overall study results and limits: Effector cells had over 98% of their molecules in clones above 20 RNA copies, while naive cells had under 1%.

Deletions cut 4 bases from V and 5 bases from J, with 10 bases between. Germline V gives CDR1 KGHDR, CDR2 SFDVKD. The CDR3 is made up of 13 amino acids. This chain links TRBV24-1 with TRBJ1-1, with D tentatively TRBD1 (5 bases). The sample was naive CD8+ T cells from blood, with Jurkat cell RNA spiked in. The subset denotes: FACS-sorted CD8+CD4-CCR7+CD45RA+ naive T cells. This TCR came from a human donor in good health. Some libraries in this study had Jurkat cell RNA spiked in. CDR3 sequence reads: CATSEGVGTEAFF. DNA of the CDR3: TGTGCCACCAGTGAAGGGGTCGGGACTGAAGCTTTCTTT.